These T cell receptor beta chains were read from a single sample in a study of blood T cell repertoires in COVID-19. TCRdb keeps only in-frame clones here, not all; method: immunoSEQ multiplex PCR. The table lists 150,000 to 200,000 clones, under 90% of them singletons. Sequences were obtained from PBMCs or T cells enriched from blood (not recorded which). The receptors were gathered from a man over 45 who had recovered from COVID-19. CDR3s include the opening cysteine and the closing phenylalanine or tryptophan. Each record gives: V gene, J gene, D gene, clone size, CDR3 DNA, CDR3 protein. The D gene is left open where the match is weak. For some rows the clone size is stated as once, few or many, or as a class when expanded; others skip it.

v_gene: TRBV5-1
j_gene: TRBJ2-5
d_gene: TRBD2
abundance: NA
CDR3nt: TGCGCCAGCAGCGTAGCGACGGGGAGGGGAGAGACCCAGTACTTC
CDR3aa: CASSVATGRGETQYF

v_gene: TRBV28
j_gene: TRBJ2-7
d_gene: NA
abundance: NA
CDR3nt: TGTGCCAGCAAGAGGGGCGGGAATTCCTACGAGCAGTACTTC
CDR3aa: CASKRGGNSYEQYF

v_gene: TRBV11-2
j_gene: TRBJ2-1
d_gene: NA
abundance: once
CDR3nt: TGTGCCAGCAGCTTATCGCCAGGGGTGGGAGACAATGAGCAGTTCTTC
CDR3aa: CASSLSPGVGDNEQFF

v_gene: TRBV3-1/TRBV3-2
j_gene: TRBJ2-7
d_gene: NA
abundance: NA
CDR3nt: TGTGCCAGCAGCCACAACGGGGAGCCACAGCAGTACTTC
CDR3aa: CASSHNGEPQQYF

v_gene: TRBV5-4
j_gene: TRBJ1-4
d_gene: NA
abundance: NA
CDR3nt: TGTGCCAGCAGCGCGGGACGGGGGAATGAAAAACTGTTTTTT
CDR3aa: CASSAGRGNEKLFF

v_gene: TRBV10-2
j_gene: TRBJ2-5
d_gene: NA
abundance: NA
CDR3nt: TGCGCCAGCACCCAGGGAAGCCAAGAGACCCAGTACTTC
CDR3aa: CASTQGSQETQYF

v_gene: TRBV6-5
j_gene: TRBJ1-6
d_gene: NA
abundance: NA
CDR3nt: TGTGCCAGCAGTTCCCGGGGGAGGGCCCGCAATTCACCCCTCCACTTT
CDR3aa: CASSSRGRARNSPLHF

v_gene: TRBV24-1
j_gene: TRBJ1-5
d_gene: NA
abundance: NA
CDR3nt: TGTGCCACCCGGGGGGGTAGCAATCAGCCCCAGCATTTT
CDR3aa: CATRGGSNQPQHF

v_gene: TRBV11-3
j_gene: TRBJ2-2
d_gene: NA
abundance: NA
CDR3nt: TGTGCCAGCAGCGTCCAAAACACCGGGGAGCTGTTTTTT
CDR3aa: CASSVQNTGELFF

v_gene: TRBV18
j_gene: TRBJ1-4
d_gene: NA
abundance: NA
CDR3nt: TGTGCCAGCTCACCAGAATCTCGGGTGTTACTGTTTTTT
CDR3aa: CASSPESRVLLFF

v_gene: TRBV5-6
j_gene: TRBJ2-3
d_gene: TRBD2
abundance: NA
CDR3nt: TGTGCCAGCAGCCCGGGACTAATCGCGGCCACAGATACGCAGTATTTT
CDR3aa: CASSPGLIAATDTQYF

v_gene: TRBV5-1
j_gene: TRBJ1-2
d_gene: TRBD1
abundance: once
CDR3nt: TGCGCCAGCAGCGGGGACAGCTATGGCTACACCTTC
CDR3aa: CASSGDSYGYTF

v_gene: TRBV19
j_gene: TRBJ2-3
d_gene: NA
abundance: NA
CDR3nt: TGTGCCAGTAGTATTTGGCAGGGCACAGATACGCAGTATTTT
CDR3aa: CASSIWQGTDTQYF

v_gene: TRBV5-1
j_gene: TRBJ2-3
d_gene: TRBD1
abundance: NA
CDR3nt: TGCGCCAGCAGCCCCACAGGGGGCTGGGGCACAGATACGCAGTATTTT
CDR3aa: CASSPTGGWGTDTQYF

v_gene: TRBV27
j_gene: TRBJ1-6
d_gene: NA
abundance: NA
CDR3nt: TGTGCCAGCAGTTTTTGGACAGATAATTCACCCCTCCACTTT
CDR3aa: CASSFWTDNSPLHF

v_gene: TRBV11-3
j_gene: TRBJ2-1
d_gene: NA
abundance: once
CDR3nt: TGTGCCAGCAGCTTTTTGCCGGACAATGAGCAGTTCTTC
CDR3aa: CASSFLPDNEQFF

v_gene: TRBV6-2/TRBV6-3
j_gene: TRBJ1-1
d_gene: TRBD1
abundance: NA
CDR3nt: TGTGCCAGCAGTAACCGGGACAGGGGGTCTCGGACTGAAGCTTTCTTT
CDR3aa: CASSNRDRGSRTEAFF

v_gene: TRBV6-1
j_gene: TRBJ2-7
d_gene: TRBD2
abundance: NA
CDR3nt: TGTGCCAGCAGTGAAGCTAGCGGGGGCTCCTACGAGCAGTACTTC
CDR3aa: CASSEASGGSYEQYF

v_gene: TRBV29-1
j_gene: TRBJ1-1
d_gene: NA
abundance: NA
CDR3nt: TGCAGCGTAGTTTCCGGGGGGATCACTGAAGCTTTCTTT
CDR3aa: CSVVSGGITEAFF

v_gene: TRBV5-1
j_gene: TRBJ2-3
d_gene: NA
abundance: NA
CDR3nt: TGCGCCAGCAGCTTGGACGGGCGGGGTGACACAGATACGCAGTATTTT
CDR3aa: CASSLDGRGDTDTQYF

v_gene: TRBV19
j_gene: TRBJ2-3
d_gene: NA
abundance: NA
CDR3nt: TGTGCCAGTAGGGAGGGACCCACAGATACGCAGTATTTT
CDR3aa: CASREGPTDTQYF

v_gene: TRBV5-6
j_gene: TRBJ1-6
d_gene: TRBD1
abundance: NA
CDR3nt: TGTGCCAGCAGCTCCGGGACAGCTAATTCACCCCTCCACTTT
CDR3aa: CASSSGTANSPLHF

v_gene: TRBV29-1
j_gene: TRBJ2-5
d_gene: TRBD2
abundance: NA
CDR3nt: TGCAGCGTTGAAATCCTAGCGGGGGGCCCTACCCGCCTCCAAGAGACCCAGTACTTC
CDR3aa: CSVEILAGGPTRLQETQYF

v_gene: TRBV4-1
j_gene: TRBJ1-1
d_gene: NA
abundance: NA
CDR3nt: TGCGCCAGCAGCCAAGAAATGGGGGGGTGGAACACTGAAGCTTTCTTT
CDR3aa: CASSQEMGGWNTEAFF

v_gene: TRBV7-3
j_gene: TRBJ1-6
d_gene: NA
abundance: NA
CDR3nt: TGTGCCAGCAGACAAAACAGCAACGATAATTCACCCCTCCACTTT
CDR3aa: CASRQNSNDNSPLHF

v_gene: TRBV7-2
j_gene: TRBJ2-1
d_gene: TRBD2
abundance: NA
CDR3nt: TGTGCCAGCAGCGGCACTAGCGGGTCAGGTTACAATGAGCAGTTCTTC
CDR3aa: CASSGTSGSGYNEQFF

v_gene: TRBV4-1
j_gene: TRBJ2-1
d_gene: TRBD2
abundance: NA
CDR3nt: TGCGCCAGCAGCCAAGCTAGCGGGGTATACAATGAGCAGTTCTTC
CDR3aa: CASSQASGVYNEQFF

v_gene: TRBV11-3
j_gene: TRBJ1-3
d_gene: NA
abundance: NA
CDR3nt: TGTGCCAGCAGCTACACCTCTAAGGGAGCTCCTGCCTCTGGAAACACCATATATTTT
CDR3aa: CASSYTSKGAPASGNTIYF

v_gene: TRBV2
j_gene: TRBJ1-5
d_gene: NA
abundance: NA
CDR3nt: TGTGCCAGCAGGCCGGGGGGAGGGGGAAATCAGCCCCAGCATTTT
CDR3aa: CASRPGGGGNQPQHF

v_gene: TRBV5-8
j_gene: TRBJ2-6
d_gene: NA
abundance: NA
CDR3nt: TGTGCCAGCAGCTCCCCGCAGGTGGGCGCCAACGTCCTGACTTTC
CDR3aa: CASSSPQVGANVLTF

v_gene: TRBV3-1/TRBV3-2
j_gene: TRBJ1-5
d_gene: TRBD1
abundance: NA
CDR3nt: TGTGCCAGCAGCCAATCTACATATACAGGGGCCCTTAGCAATCAGCCCCAGCATTTT
CDR3aa: CASSQSTYTGALSNQPQHF

v_gene: TRBV18
j_gene: TRBJ2-3
d_gene: NA
abundance: NA
CDR3nt: TGTGCCAGCTCACCGGGACTGAGCACAGATACGCAGTATTTT
CDR3aa: CASSPGLSTDTQYF

v_gene: TRBV5-1
j_gene: TRBJ2-5
d_gene: TRBD2
abundance: NA
CDR3nt: TGCGCCAGCAGCTCCGGGACTAGCGGTCAAGAGACCCAGTACTTC
CDR3aa: CASSSGTSGQETQYF

v_gene: TRBV20-1
j_gene: TRBJ1-1
d_gene: NA
abundance: NA
CDR3nt: TGCAGTGCTAGTCTTATGCGAGTGAACACTGAAGCTTTCTTT
CDR3aa: CSASLMRVNTEAFF

v_gene: TRBV15
j_gene: TRBJ1-3
d_gene: NA
abundance: NA
CDR3nt: TGTGCCACCAGCAGAGAATATGGACAGTCTGGAAACACCATATATTTT
CDR3aa: CATSREYGQSGNTIYF

v_gene: TRBV5-1
j_gene: TRBJ1-2
d_gene: TRBD1
abundance: NA
CDR3nt: TGCGCCAGCAGCTTCCGCAGGGGGCTGGAGTCTCTTGTAGCATTC
CDR3aa: CASSFRRGLESLVAF

v_gene: TRBV6-5
j_gene: TRBJ2-7
d_gene: NA
abundance: NA
CDR3nt: TGTGCCAGCAGTTTAATCCGCGGGTTAACCTACGAGCAGTACTTC
CDR3aa: CASSLIRGLTYEQYF

v_gene: TRBV28
j_gene: TRBJ1-1
d_gene: TRBD1
abundance: NA
CDR3nt: TGTGCCAGCAGTTTTAGACAGGGGAACACTGAAGCTTTCTTT
CDR3aa: CASSFRQGNTEAFF

v_gene: TRBV27
j_gene: TRBJ2-7
d_gene: NA
abundance: NA
CDR3nt: TGTGCCAGCAGTAGCATTCTGACCTACGAGCAGTACTTC
CDR3aa: CASSSILTYEQYF

v_gene: TRBV12-3/TRBV12-4
j_gene: TRBJ1-5
d_gene: TRBD1
abundance: NA
CDR3nt: TGTGCCAGTAACAGGGGGCCCACTCAGCCCCAGCATTTT
CDR3aa: CASNRGPTQPQHF

v_gene: TRBV9
j_gene: TRBJ1-6
d_gene: NA
abundance: NA
CDR3nt: TGTGCCAGCAGCCCAGGTCAGGGGAAGAATTCACCCCTCCACTTT
CDR3aa: CASSPGQGKNSPLHF

v_gene: TRBV5-4
j_gene: TRBJ2-7
d_gene: NA
abundance: NA
CDR3nt: TGTGCTACTTCGGACAGCTCCTACGAGCAGTACTTC
CDR3aa: CATSDSSYEQYF

v_gene: TRBV5-1
j_gene: TRBJ2-7
d_gene: NA
abundance: NA
CDR3nt: TGCGCCAGCTTTGAGGGTCCCGAGCAGTACTTC
CDR3aa: CASFEGPEQYF

v_gene: TRBV9
j_gene: TRBJ2-1
d_gene: TRBD2
abundance: NA
CDR3nt: TGTGCCAGCAGCGTGGGGGGGATCAATGAGCAGTTCTTC
CDR3aa: CASSVGGINEQFF

v_gene: TRBV5-6
j_gene: TRBJ2-7
d_gene: TRBD2
abundance: NA
CDR3nt: TGTGCCAGCAGCTGGACCGGGACTAACTCCTACGAGCAGTACTTC
CDR3aa: CASSWTGTNSYEQYF

v_gene: TRBV4-2
j_gene: TRBJ2-1
d_gene: NA
abundance: NA
CDR3nt: TGTGCCAGCAGCCAAGATTTATGGGGGGGGCGATACAATGAGCAGTTCTTC
CDR3aa: CASSQDLWGGRYNEQFF

v_gene: TRBV28
j_gene: TRBJ2-3
d_gene: NA
abundance: NA
CDR3nt: TGTGCCATCCGAGGCCTGGATACGCAGTATTTT
CDR3aa: CAIRGLDTQYF

v_gene: TRBV7-2
j_gene: TRBJ1-1
d_gene: TRBD1
abundance: NA
CDR3nt: TGTGCCAGCAGCTCAAGGACAGGGGGCGTCGCTTTCTTT
CDR3aa: CASSSRTGGVAFF

v_gene: TRBV6-4
j_gene: TRBJ1-1
d_gene: NA
abundance: NA
CDR3nt: TGTGCCAGTCCGACTGTCGAACAGGGAAAGGAATGGTACACTGAAGCTTTCTTT
CDR3aa: CASPTVEQGKEWYTEAFF

v_gene: TRBV3-1/TRBV3-2
j_gene: TRBJ1-6
d_gene: NA
abundance: few
CDR3nt: TGTGCCAGCAAAAACTCCCTATTTCGAGGCGGCGATAATTCACCCCTCCACTTT
CDR3aa: CASKNSLFRGGDNSPLHF

v_gene: TRBV7-3
j_gene: TRBJ1-6
d_gene: TRBD1
abundance: once
CDR3nt: TGTGCCAGCAGCTTGACAGGGGGTTTTGGTTCACCCCTCCACTTT
CDR3aa: CASSLTGGFGSPLHF

v_gene: TRBV5-4
j_gene: TRBJ1-1
d_gene: NA
abundance: NA
CDR3nt: TGTGCCAGCAGTCGGGTAAGGTGGGAGGACACTGAAGCTTTCTTT
CDR3aa: CASSRVRWEDTEAFF

v_gene: TRBV19
j_gene: TRBJ1-5
d_gene: NA
abundance: once
CDR3nt: TGTGCCAGTAGTACGACCCCCCCGGGAAATCAGCCCCAGCATTTT
CDR3aa: CASSTTPPGNQPQHF

v_gene: TRBV19
j_gene: TRBJ2-5
d_gene: NA
abundance: once
CDR3nt: TGTGCCAGTAGGCCTCGGGGACACGAACCGTGGGAGACCCAGTACTTC
CDR3aa: CASRPRGHEPWETQYF

v_gene: TRBV7-9
j_gene: TRBJ2-3
d_gene: NA
abundance: NA
CDR3nt: TGTGCCAGCAGCGCGCCGGGACACCCAGATACGCAGTATTTT
CDR3aa: CASSAPGHPDTQYF

v_gene: TRBV20-1
j_gene: TRBJ1-5
d_gene: NA
abundance: NA
CDR3nt: TGCAGTGCTAGTTCGGGGGGGCGCGGGAGCAATCAGCCCCAGCATTTT
CDR3aa: CSASSGGRGSNQPQHF

v_gene: TRBV19
j_gene: TRBJ2-3
d_gene: TRBD2
abundance: NA
CDR3nt: TGTGCCAGTAGTAGGGGTAGACTAGCGGATACGCAGTATTTT
CDR3aa: CASSRGRLADTQYF